These 29 T cell receptor beta chains were all obtained from the same sample, sequenced in a study of T-cell reconstitution after alpha-beta-depleted transplantation in children. The authors prepared the TCRbeta library with unique molecular identifiers. One entry per CDR3 protein, called by TCRdb with MiXCR from the PCR reads. The sample shows around 530,000 distinct CDR3 sequences, around a third of them seen only once. The sample consisted of PBMCs from the stem cell graft donor, taken from the stem cell graft. The source is a human donor who donated a stem cell graft to a child with aplastic anemia.

This clonotype occurred a few times. The chain carries TRBV20-1 and TRBJ2-7, with TRBD2 matching over 9 bases. Germline lookup yields CDR1 DFQATT and CDR2 SNEGSKA (reference sequence). V lost 5 bases, J lost 2 bases, and 7 bases stayed unmatched. The CDR3 runs to 14 residues. Here the CDR3 DNA reads TGCAGTGCTCACAGCGGGAGGACACCCTACGAGCAGTACTTC. It specifies CSAHSGRTPYEQYF.

This clonotype occurred a few times. The CDR3 reads CSAREGQVLGPAFF. As DNA, the CDR3 is TGCAGTGCTAGAGAGGGACAGGTCTTGGGTCCGGCTTTCTTT. V and J are TRBV20-1 and TRBJ1-1; 8 nucleotides match TRBD1. CDR3 length equals 14 residues. V trimming: 0 bases; J trimming: 11 bases; junction bases outside the gene matches: 11. Germline loops: CDR1 DFQATT, CDR2 SNEGSKA (reference sequence).

The chain has TRBV20-1 and TRBJ1-2, with D hard to call. The germline V and J ends were trimmed by 5 bases and 0 bases, with 13 bases remaining between them. The germline gives CDR1 DFQATT, CDR2 SNEGSKA (reference sequence). The CDR3 has 14 residues. The CDR3 region has the DNA TGCAGTGCTTGGGATGCGAGGACTAACTATGGCTACACCTTC. Encoded protein: CSAWDARTNYGYTF.

The rearrangement joins TRBV10-2 to TRBJ2-2; TRBD2 matches at 11 bases. Germline lookup yields CDR1 WSHSY and CDR2 SAAADI. The V and J ends lost 4 bases and 9 bases, in that order; junction bases with no gene match: 10. The CDR3 is 16 residues long. DNA of the CDR3: TGCGCCAGCAGTGGATCACTAGCGGGAGCACCCCGGGAGCTGTTTTTT. This encodes CASSGSLAGAPRELFF.

The chain uses TRBV5-1 and TRBJ1-1; D remains unclear. The germline CDR1 and CDR2 sequences are SGHRS and YFSETQ. This CDR3 spans 14 amino acids. V dropped 0 bases and J dropped 5 bases, with 11 bases sitting between them. This CDR3 reads CASSLVAGGTEAFF. Here the CDR3 DNA reads TGCGCCAGCAGCTTGGTTGCCGGTGGGACTGAAGCTTTCTTT.

The chain couples TRBV9 to TRBJ2-7; D perhaps matches TRBD1 (6 bases). The V gene's germline CDR1 is SGDLS and CDR2 YYNGEE. V lost 0 bases to trimming and J lost 5 bases, with 12 bases between them. The CDR3 loop spans 14 amino acids. DNA of the CDR3: TGTGCCAGCAGCGTAGCGGCAGGGGTCAACGAGCAGTACTTC. Translated: CASSVAAGVNEQYF.

This chain joins TRBV5-1 and TRBJ2-2, with D possibly being TRBD2 (5 bases). V was trimmed by 0 bases and J by 3 bases, leaving 9 bases between them. Per the germline V gene, CDR1 is SGHRS and CDR2 is YFSETQ. CDR3 size: 15 residues. The CDR3 DNA reads as TGCGCCAGCAGCTTGGCTAGCACCTACACCGGGGAGCTGTTTTTT. This translates into CASSLASTYTGELFF.

The chain uses TRBV28 and TRBJ1-4; 9 nucleotides line up with TRBD1. This CDR3 comprises 16 residues. In germline, CDR1 is MDHEN, CDR2 SYDVKM. Unmatched junction bases numbered 10, after V lost 3 bases and J lost 8 bases. For the CDR3, the DNA is TGTGCCAGCAGTTTGCCACAGGGGGCGATTAAAGAAAAACTGTTTTTT. Translating gives CASSLPQGAIKEKLFF.

The chain joins TRBV12-3 or TRBV12-4 to TRBJ2-7; perhaps TRBD1 as D (5 bases). This CDR3 has 15 amino acids. Trimming shortened V by 1 base and J by 3 bases, and 13 bases separated the two germline ends. The CDR3 bases are TGTGCCAGCAGTTTAGGGCAGGGTATCAACTACGAGCAGTACTTC. Residues: CASSLGQGINYEQYF.

The chain carries TRBV20-1 and TRBJ2-3, with a tentative D call TRBD2 (6 bases). In germline, CDR1 is DFQATT, CDR2 SNEGSKA (reference sequence). The CDR3 length is 16 residues. The V gene lost 6 bases and the J gene lost 1 base, with 20 bases spanning the gap. The CDR3 nucleotides are TGCAGTGCCCCAGTGGTTGATAGCGGACGCACAGATACGCAGTATTTT. This translates into CSAPVVDSGRTDTQYF.

This clonotype was observed a few times. This chain joins TRBV12-3 or TRBV12-4 and TRBJ1-3, with D maybe TRBD1 (6 bases). The CDR3 is 17 residues long. Trimming took off 4 bases at V and 0 bases at J, with 16 bases between the two ends. This CDR3 reads CASSSFGRDNSGNTIYF. CDR3 coding DNA: TGTGCCAGCAGTTCCTTTGGGCGGGACAACTCTGGAAACACCATATATTTT.

This chain uses TRBV4-2 with TRBJ2-7; D is perhaps TRBD1 or TRBD2 (5 bases each). This CDR3 comprises 19 residues. Germline V lookup: CDR1 LGHNA, CDR2 YNFKEQ. Trimming took 4 bases from V and 7 from J, leaving 32 bases between them. CDR3 sequence: CASSPPPGSAEGISGEQYV. The CDR3 bases are TGTGCCAGCAGCCCCCCACCGGGGTCAGCAGAGGGGATTTCTGGGGAGCAGTACGTC.

The gene calls are TRBV6-5 and TRBJ1-2; no firm D call. Germline-derived CDR1 and CDR2 are MNHEY and SVGAGI. The ends were cut back, 0 bases at V and 8 bases at J, with 13 bases in the middle. This CDR3 region has 14 residues. The CDR3 DNA is TGTGCCAGCAGTTACTCCAGGTCCCCTTGGGGCTACACCTTC. This gives the protein CASSYSRSPWGYTF.

CDR3 sequence: CSASSAATNEKLFF. CDR3 in DNA: TGCAGTGCTAGTTCGGCCGCAACTAATGAAAAACTGTTTTTT. J is TRBJ1-4 and V is TRBV20-1; no clear D. V was cut by 3 bases and J by 0 bases, with 8 bases left in between. Germline V gene sequence: CDR1 DFQATT, CDR2 SNEGSKA (reference sequence). The CDR3 is made up of 14 amino acids.

The V call is TRBV5-1, the J call TRBJ2-3, with D hard to call. The ends were cut back, 3 bases at V and 9 bases at J, with 8 bases in the middle. This CDR3 is built from 11 residues. The germline V gene has CDR1 SGHRS and CDR2 YFSETQ. This CDR3 reads CASSSTTTQYF. As DNA, the CDR3 is TGCGCCAGCAGCTCCACTACCACGCAGTATTTT.

This clonotype has a single count. The CDR3 nucleotides read TGTGCCAGCTCACCTGTGCGGGGCTCCCAAGATACGCAGTATTTT. Translating gives CASSPVRGSQDTQYF. This chain joins TRBV18 and TRBJ2-3; perhaps TRBD2 as D (6 bases). Germline CDR1 is KGHSH and CDR2 is LQKENI. The CDR3 length is 15 residues. V was shortened by 3 bases and J by 5 bases, with 15 bases between the two germline ends.

This clonotype was detected once. V usage is TRBV18 and J usage is TRBJ2-4; TRBD1 aligns across 7 bases. Trimming cost V 4 bases and J 13 bases; bases outside gene matches: 13. CDR1 KGHSH and CDR2 LQKENI come from the germline V gene. CDR3 length: 14 residues. CDR3 in DNA: TGTGCCAGCTCACTAGAAGGACAGGTGGGCCTCCAGTACTTC. This codes for CASSLEGQVGLQYF.

The chain couples TRBV20-1 to TRBJ2-7; D uncertain. The germline V and J ends were trimmed by 6 bases and 4 bases, with 13 bases remaining between them. The CDR3 extends over 12 amino acids. CDR1 and CDR2 (germline): DFQATT, SNEGSKA (reference sequence). The CDR3, as DNA: TGCAGTGCCACCCCACTTAAGTACGAGCAGTACTTC. The encoded protein is CSATPLKYEQYF.

The rearrangement uses TRBV12-3 or TRBV12-4 and TRBJ2-3; 13 nucleotides line up with TRBD2. The CDR3 runs to 15 residues. V lost 7 bases and J lost 4; bases outside the gene matches: 5. Here the CDR3 reads CASKLAGGQSDTQYF. The CDR3 DNA follows: TGTGCCAGCAAACTAGCGGGAGGGCAGTCAGATACGCAGTATTTT.

This chain joins TRBV18 and TRBJ2-1, with 7 positions matching TRBD1. Germline lookup yields CDR1 KGHSH and CDR2 LQKENI. The CDR3 has 15 amino acids. After removal of 5 bases from V and 5 bases from J, the junction contained 9 bases not matched to a gene. The CDR3 loop reads CASSDATGMNNEQFF. The CDR3 region has the DNA TGTGCCAGCTCAGACGCGACAGGGATGAACAATGAGCAGTTCTTC.

This clonotype was counted between two and nine times. The rearrangement joins TRBV19 to TRBJ1-2; D is unresolved. V was clipped by 1 base and J by 3 bases, with 12 bases between them. The CDR3 sequence is 15 residues long. Per germline, CDR1 LNHDA and CDR2 SQIVND (reference sequence). The DNA for the CDR3 is TGTGCCAGTAGTATAGGCACGGGCACGGACTATGGCTACACCTTC. This translates into CASSIGTGTDYGYTF. Filled out from reference TRBV19 and TRBJ1-2, the complete variable domain reads DGGITQSPKYLFRKEGQNVTLSCEQNLNHDAMYWYRQDPGQGLRLIYYSQIVNDFQKGDIAEGYSVSREKKESFPLTVTSAQKNPTAFYLCASSIGTGTDYGYTFGSGTRLTVV.

This clonotype was observed a few times. The chain has TRBV12-3 or TRBV12-4 and TRBJ1-2; tentatively, D is TRBD1 (5 bases). Trimming took 6 bases from V and 4 from J, leaving 9 bases between them. The CDR3 runs to 12 residues. The CDR3 region has the DNA TGTGCCAGCAGAGTGGGGCTCTATGGCTACACCTTC. Its translation: CASRVGLYGYTF.

This clonotype was recorded only once. A junction boundary mismatches the germline segment, possibly from a read error. J is TRBJ1-1 and V is TRBV7-2; 10 bases line up with TRBD1. This CDR3 is built from 14 residues. Germline values: CDR1 SGHTA, CDR2 FQGNSA. The CDR3 protein is CASSLGQGATGAVF. In nucleotides, the CDR3 is TGTGCCAGCAGCTTAGGACAGGGGGCTACAGGGGCCGTCTTT. Together with reference TRBV7-2 and TRBJ1-1, the CDR3 gives the full variable domain: GAGVSQSPSNKVTEKGKDVELRCDPISGHTALYWYRQSLGQGLEFLIYFQGNSAPDKSGLPSDRFSAERTGGSVSTLTIQRTQQEDSAVYLCASSLGQGATGAVFGQGTRLTVV.

The chain joins TRBV28 to TRBJ2-7; D call uncertain. Germline loops: CDR1 MDHEN, CDR2 SYDVKM. V dropped 2 bases and J dropped 12 bases, with 17 bases sitting between them. CDR3 length: 13 amino acids. CDR3 region: CASSLRVTEGMYV. CDR3 nucleotides: TGTGCCAGCAGTTTACGGGTGACGGAAGGCATGTACGTC.

The gene calls are TRBV7-7 and TRBJ2-7; D call uncertain. With 6 bases removed from V and 2 bases from J, the gap between germline ends came to 14 bases. Germline CDR1 reads SSHAT; CDR2 reads FNYEAQ (reference sequence). CDR3 length: 14 amino acids. The CDR3 sequence is CASSYSPRPYEQYV. The CDR3 DNA is TGTGCCAGCAGTTACTCCCCAAGACCCTACGAGCAGTACGTC.

This rearrangement joins TRBV18 to TRBJ1-2, with D possibly matching TRBD1 (5 bases). CDR1 and CDR2 from the germline V gene are KGHSH and LQKENI. CDR3 size: 13 residues. Between the trimmed V and J ends, which lost 8 bases and 4 bases, there was a span of 14 bases. For the CDR3, the DNA is TGTGCCAGCACGCCGTCTGGGGGCTATGGCTACACCTTC. It codes for CASTPSGGYGYTF.

The chain couples TRBV27 to TRBJ1-5; no clear D gene. Trimming took off 6 bases at V and 0 bases at J, with 6 bases between the two ends. The germline gives CDR1 MNHEY, CDR2 SMNVEV (reference sequence). The CDR3 is 13 residues long. In nucleotides, the CDR3 is TGTGCCAGCAGGAGGATTAGCAATCAGCCCCAGCATTTT. Amino acids: CASRRISNQPQHF.

The genes are TRBV4-3 and TRBJ1-1; 7 bases fit TRBD1. The CDR3 runs 18 residues. Trimming at V came to 0 bases and at J to 0 bases, leaving 10 bases not matched to a gene. CDR1 and CDR2 (germline): LGHNA, YSLEER. The CDR3 coding sequence is TGCGCCAGCAGCCAAGATCAGTTAACAGGGGACTTGAACACTGAAGCTTTCTTT. Translating it yields CASSQDQLTGDLNTEAFF.

The V and J genes are TRBV6-1 and TRBJ2-7; TRBD1 matches 8 bases. From germline, CDR1 is MNHNS and CDR2 SASEGT. V trimming: 6 bases; J trimming: 2 bases; junction bases outside the gene matches: 9. The CDR3 is 15 amino acids. This CDR3 is CASSAPTGEPYEQYF. The CDR3 bases are TGTGCCAGCAGCGCTCCGACAGGGGAGCCCTACGAGCAGTACTTC.